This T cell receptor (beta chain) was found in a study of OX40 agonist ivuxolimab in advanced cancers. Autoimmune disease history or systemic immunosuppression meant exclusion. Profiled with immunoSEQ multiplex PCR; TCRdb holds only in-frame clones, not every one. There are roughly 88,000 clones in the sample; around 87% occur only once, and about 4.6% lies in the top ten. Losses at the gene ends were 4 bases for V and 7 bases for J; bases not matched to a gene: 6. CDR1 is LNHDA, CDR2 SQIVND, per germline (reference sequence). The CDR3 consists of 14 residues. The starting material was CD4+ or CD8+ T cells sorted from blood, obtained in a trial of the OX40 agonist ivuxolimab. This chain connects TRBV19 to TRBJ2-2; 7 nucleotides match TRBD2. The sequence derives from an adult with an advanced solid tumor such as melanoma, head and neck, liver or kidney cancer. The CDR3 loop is CASSTLAGHGELFF. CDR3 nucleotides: TGTGCCAGTAGTACCTTAGCGGGCCACGGGGAGCTGTTTTTT. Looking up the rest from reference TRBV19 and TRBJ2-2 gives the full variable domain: DGGITQSPKYLFRKEGQNVTLSCEQNLNHDAMYWYRQDPGQGLRLIYYSQIVNDFQKGDIAEGYSVSREKKESFPLTVTSAQKNPTAFYLCASSTLAGHGELFFGEGSRLTVL.